Listed below are T cell receptor beta chains from one sample, sequenced in a study of beta chain features in type 1 diabetes. Clones were sequenced by immunoSEQ multiplex PCR, and TCRdb holds only the in-frame ones, with some missing. The table records a few hundred thousand clones, over 12% of them present only once. The sample comprised naive CD4+ T cells from blood. Receptors were obtained from a woman aged 18-29 years in good health. The CDR3 runs from the conserved cysteine through the conserved F or W. The order of the fields is CDR3 length, clone size, D gene, J gene, V gene, CDR3 DNA, CDR3 protein. The D gene is left open where the match is weak. Some rows mark clone size as missing; the rest say once, few, many or name a class of expanded clone.

13	few	NA	TRBJ2-7	TRBV5-4	TGTGCCAGCAGTCCCCGGGGCGGGAACGAGCAGTACTTC	CASSPRGGNEQYF
14	few	TRBD2	TRBJ2-3	TRBV5-1	TGCGCCAGCTTACTAGCGGGAGGAACAGATACGCAGTATTTT	CASLLAGGTDTQYF
14	few	TRBD2	TRBJ2-7	TRBV18	TGTGCCAGCTCACTCTCGAGTAGCGGGGATGAGCAGTACTTC	CASSLSSSGDEQYF
11	NA	NA	TRBJ2-1	TRBV30	TGTGCCTGGTATTCGTATCCTCGAGAGTTCTTC	CAWYSYPREFF
14	NA	NA	TRBJ1-1	TRBV28	TGTGCCAGCAGGCCAGGACAGAAGAACACTGAAGCTTTCTTT	CASRPGQKNTEAFF
15	few	TRBD1	TRBJ1-2	TRBV18	TGTGCCAGTTCCGGGACAGGTAACGCTAACTATGGCTACACCTTC	CASSGTGNANYGYTF
13	NA	NA	TRBJ2-1	TRBV6-5	TGTGCCAGCAAAGACACCACCTACAATGAGCAGTTCTTC	CASKDTTYNEQFF
14	few	NA	TRBJ2-1	TRBV7-2	TGTGCCAGCAGCCCTAGGCCCCAGGGCTCCTGGCAGTTCTTC	CASSPRPQGSWQFF
14	NA	NA	TRBJ1-5	TRBV30	TGTGCCTGGGGGCGGGAAGCCAGCAATCAGCCCCAGCATTTT	CAWGREASNQPQHF
14	few	NA	TRBJ1-2	TRBV10-3	TGTGCCATCAGTGATACTGGGGGCCTCTATGGCTACACCTTC	CAISDTGGLYGYTF
16	NA	TRBD2	TRBJ2-5	TRBV7-9	TGTGCCAGCAGCTCCTCCGTAGCGGGAAACCCAGAGACCCAGTACTTC	CASSSSVAGNPETQYF
12	few	NA	TRBJ1-4	TRBV30	TGTGCCTGGGGACTGGGAAGTGAAAAACTGTTTTTT	CAWGLGSEKLFF
16	few	TRBD1	TRBJ2-5	TRBV7-2	TGTGCCAGCAGCTTCGCACGGACAGGGCGCCAAGAGACCCAGTACTTC	CASSFARTGRQETQYF
13	NA	TRBD1	TRBJ1-2	TRBV27	TGTGCCAGCAGTAGACAGGGGATATGGGGCTACACCTTC	CASSRQGIWGYTF
15	NA	NA	TRBJ1-5	TRBV1	TGCACCAGCACCTCCCCGGACAGTAGCAATCAGCCCCAGCATTTT	CTSTSPDSSNQPQHF
12	NA	NA	TRBJ1-2	TRBV5-1	TGCGCCAGCAACGGGGATAACTATGGCTACACCTTC	CASNGDNYGYTF
14	NA	NA	TRBJ1-5	TRBV5-1	TGCGCCAGCAGCCCCGCGGGTAGCAATCAGCCCCAGCATTTT	CASSPAGSNQPQHF
17	NA	TRBD2	TRBJ2-1	TRBV4-1	TGCGCCAGCAGCCAAGATTGGGCTAGCGGGAGGGTAAATGAGCAGTTCTTC	CASSQDWASGRVNEQFF
15	NA	NA	TRBJ1-1	TRBV25-1	TGTGCCAGCAGCGAATACACGGGTCTCGACACTGAAGCTTTCTTT	CASSEYTGLDTEAFF
16	NA	TRBD2	TRBJ2-7	TRBV5-1	TGCGCCAGCAGCTTGTCGACGGGACTAGCGGTTCGCGAGCAGTACTTC	CASSLSTGLAVREQYF
14	few	TRBD1	TRBJ2-7	TRBV29-1	TGCAGCGTAGTCGGGACAGGGAGCTCCTACGAGCAGTACTTC	CSVVGTGSSYEQYF
12	few	NA	TRBJ2-7	TRBV29-1	TGCAGCGCCCGGGACACTTCCTACGAGCAGTACTTC	CSARDTSYEQYF
13	NA	NA	TRBJ2-3	TRBV30	TGTGCCTGGAGTGTATTCGTTTCAGATACGCAGTATTTT	CAWSVFVSDTQYF
15	few	NA	TRBJ2-3	TRBV30	TGTGCCTGGAGATCTGGACAGCCGGCAGCGGATACGCAGTATTTT	CAWRSGQPAADTQYF
14	once	TRBD2	TRBJ2-7	TRBV18	TGTGCCAGCTCAGCACTAGCGGAGACCTACGAGCAGTACTTC	CASSALAETYEQYF
12	few	TRBD1	TRBJ2-7	TRBV2	TGTGCCAGCAGGGGGGACAGCTACGAGCAGTACTTC	CASRGDSYEQYF
14	few	TRBD2	TRBJ2-7	TRBV6-5	TGTGCCAGCAGTCGGACTAGCGGTCCCTACGAGCAGTACTTC	CASSRTSGPYEQYF
17	few	TRBD2	TRBJ2-3	TRBV7-6	TGTGCCAGCAGCTTCTCGAGCGGGAGAGGAGGCACAGATACGCAGTATTTT	CASSFSSGRGGTDTQYF
14	NA	TRBD1	TRBJ1-2	TRBV28	TGTGCCAGCAGGAAACAGGGGGTCGACTATGGCTACACCTTC	CASRKQGVDYGYTF
15	NA	NA	TRBJ1-2	TRBV4-3	TGCGCCAGCAGCCAAGAAATCCAGGAAAACTATGGCTACACCTTC	CASSQEIQENYGYTF
15	NA	TRBD2	TRBJ2-7	TRBV5-1	TGCGCCAGCAGCTTGGCGGGACTATCCTCCTACGAGCAGTACTTC	CASSLAGLSSYEQYF
14	NA	TRBD1	TRBJ2-5	TRBV5-1	TGCGCCAGCAGTTGGGGGACAGGGGAGGAGACCCAGTACTTC	CASSWGTGEETQYF
13	few	NA	TRBJ1-2	TRBV30	TGTGCCTGGAGCGCTCGGGATATCTCTAGCTACACCTTC	CAWSARDISSYTF
16	NA	TRBD1	TRBJ2-3	TRBV4-3	TGCGCCAGCAGCCAAAGGGACAGGGTGGGGACAGATACGCAGTATTTT	CASSQRDRVGTDTQYF
14	NA	NA	TRBJ2-7	TRBV4-2	TGTGCCAGCAGCCACACGGGACAAGGCTACGAGCAGTACTTC	CASSHTGQGYEQYF
14	NA	NA	TRBJ2-2	TRBV28	TGTGCCAGCATCGCCCCAGGTGCGACCGGGGAGCTGTTTTTT	CASIAPGATGELFF
14	NA	NA	TRBJ2-2	TRBV7-7	TGTGCTAGCAGAGTCACTATAAACACCGGGGAGCTGTTTTTT	CASRVTINTGELFF
16	NA	TRBD1	TRBJ2-7	TRBV18	TGTGCCAGCTCGCCCCCCGGGACAGCCACCCTCTACGAGCAGTACTTC	CASSPPGTATLYEQYF